The next 26 T cell receptor beta chains were all read from a single sample in a study of blood T cell repertoires in COVID-19 (dated by TCRdb to the early 2020s). The library was obtained by the immunoSEQ multiplex PCR assay. This is the immuneACCESS table as TCRdb keeps it, with only in-frame sequences that have V and J called. A part of the clones is gone; compared with another copy, unresolved V genes explain less than half, and the rest is unexplained. The sample table shows 100,000 to 150,000 clones, and about 70% are seen once. The leading ten clones occupy around 5.2% of the sample. The sample consisted of peripheral blood. All receptors come from a man between 60 and 75 years old with acute or convalescent COVID-19.

The chain joins TRBV11-3 to TRBJ1-1, with 8 bases fitting TRBD1. This CDR3 contains 15 residues. The germline V gene has CDR1 SGHNT and CDR2 YENEEA. The V segment lost 5 bases and the J segment 4 bases; nucleotides outside the gene matches: 9. The chain's CDR3 is CASSAGQGGATEAFF. In nucleotides, the CDR3 is TGTGCCAGCAGCGCCGGACAGGGAGGTGCCACTGAAGCTTTCTTT.

The CDR3: CASSYSRESGNTIYF. CDR3 DNA: TGTGCCAGCAGTTACTCACGGGAATCTGGAAACACCATATATTTT. The chain recombines TRBV6-2 or TRBV6-3 with TRBJ1-3; D not resolved. Per the germline V gene, CDR1 is MNHEY and CDR2 is SVGEGT. Deletions cut 0 bases from V and 1 base from J, with 7 bases between. The CDR3 spans 15 residues.

This clone has only a few counts. The chain couples TRBV30 to TRBJ1-3, with D possibly matching TRBD1 (6 bases). This CDR3 is 12 amino acids long. Trimming shortened V by 7 bases and J by 4 bases, and 11 bases separated the two germline ends. Germline V gives CDR1 GTSNPN, CDR2 SVGIG (reference sequence). The CDR3: CAYRASGNTIYF. For the CDR3, the DNA is TGTGCCTACAGGGCATCAGGAAACACCATATATTTT.

This clone was observed a single time. The chain uses TRBV30 and TRBJ2-3, with 8 bases fitting TRBD2. Germline CDR1 reads GTSNPN; CDR2 reads SVGIG (reference sequence). This CDR3 has 17 residues. V gave up 2 bases and J gave up 2 bases; unmatched junction bases: 12. The CDR3 region is CAWSIPGTRALTDTQYF. The DNA of the CDR3 is TGTGCCTGGAGTATTCCCGGGACTAGGGCGCTCACAGATACGCAGTATTTT.

The rearrangement links TRBV25-1 to TRBJ2-2; 7 positions agree with TRBD2. The germline CDR1 and CDR2 sequences are MGHDK and SYGVNS. The CDR3 is 15 amino acids. Trimming took 8 bases from V and 3 from J; bases not matched to a gene: 9. The CDR3 DNA reads TGTGCCAGCTCAGGGAGGGGAGGGCACACCGGGGAGCTGTTTTTT. Amino acid sequence: CASSGRGGHTGELFF.

Only one count was recorded for this clone. The rearrangement joins TRBV20-1 to TRBJ1-2, with 9 bases fitting TRBD1. CDR3 size: 14 residues. V was pared by 3 bases and J by 1 base, with 3 bases of the junction left unmatched. Germline CDR1 and CDR2: DFQATT and SNEGSKA (reference sequence). Here the CDR3 reads CSASGGQGNYGYTF. The CDR3 DNA follows: TGCAGTGCTAGTGGGGGACAGGGTAACTATGGCTACACCTTC.

J is TRBJ2-7 and V is TRBV7-6, with 10 bases matching TRBD1. V lost 1 base, J lost 2 bases, and 2 bases stayed unmatched. The CDR3 covers 15 residues. The germline V gene has CDR1 SGHVS and CDR2 FNYEAQ. The CDR3 loop is CASSLGTGGPYEQYF. The CDR3 DNA is TGTGCCAGCAGCTTAGGGACAGGGGGGCCCTACGAGCAGTACTTC.

This clone was recorded once. The chain couples TRBV24-1 to TRBJ1-2; D remains unclear. CDR3 size: 12 residues. Trimming removed 5 bases from V and 4 bases from J, with 7 bases in between. Germline-derived CDR1 and CDR2 are KGHDR and SFDVKD. CDR3 nucleotide sequence: TGTGCCACCAGTGTCTCGAGCTATGGCTACACCTTC. This encodes CATSVSSYGYTF.

The chain couples TRBV20-1 to TRBJ2-1; the D is unclear. The CDR3 is 12 residues long. CDR1 is DFQATT and CDR2 is SNEGSKA in the germline V gene (reference sequence). V was clipped by 3 bases and J by 9 bases, with 12 bases between them. The CDR3 protein is CSASRSVVEQFF. CDR3 DNA: TGCAGTGCTAGTCGGTCGGTGGTTGAGCAGTTCTTC.

The chain links TRBV7-8 to TRBJ2-1; maybe TRBD1 (5 bases). Germline-derived CDR1 and CDR2 are SGHVS and FQNEAQ. Trimming pared 4 bases from V and 15 bases from J, leaving 19 bases between. This CDR3 comprises 13 residues. This CDR3 reads CASSSQDTGFAFF. The CDR3 coding sequence is TGTGCCAGCAGCTCTCAAGATACAGGTTTTGCGTTCTTC.

V usage is TRBV5-4 and J usage is TRBJ2-5; 7 bases align to TRBD2. V was clipped by 3 bases and J by 6 bases; unmatched bases: 8. This CDR3 contains 14 residues. Germline V gene lookup returns CDR1 SGHNT and CDR2 YYREEE (reference sequence). This chain's CDR3 is CASSSPGGEQTQYF. DNA for the CDR3: TGTGCCAGCAGCTCCCCGGGGGGAGAGCAGACCCAGTACTTC.

V usage is TRBV10-1 and J usage is TRBJ2-6; TRBD1 matches at 10 bases. Looked up from germline, CDR1 is WNHNN and CDR2 is SYGVQD (reference sequence). V was pared by 4 bases and J by 1 base, with 1 base of the junction left unmatched. The CDR3 spans 16 residues. CDR3 DNA: TGCGCCAGCAGTGCGGGACAGGGGTCTGGGGCCAACGTCCTGACTTTC. Its protein is CASSAGQGSGANVLTF.

The chain uses TRBV6-1 and TRBJ1-2; TRBD1 matches 9 bases. Trimming cost V 0 bases and J 5 bases; bases outside gene matches: 10. This CDR3 has 17 residues. The germline V gene has CDR1 MNHNS and CDR2 SASEGT. This CDR3 is CASSEAPDRGGRYGYTF. The CDR3, as DNA: TGTGCCAGCAGTGAAGCACCGGACAGGGGCGGTCGGTATGGCTACACCTTC.

The table lists this clone with a count of one. The chain employs TRBV3-1 (or the pseudogene TRBV3-2) and TRBJ1-6, with a tentative D call TRBD1 (5 bases). Germline CDR1 LGHDT, CDR2 YNNKEL (reference sequence). The CDR3 extends over 17 amino acids. Trimming took 6 bases from V and 0 from J, leaving 15 bases between them. The CDR3 sequence: CASSADSDLSYNSPLHF. In nucleotides, the CDR3 is TGTGCCAGCAGTGCCGACAGTGACCTCTCCTATAATTCACCCCTCCACTTT.

The chain is built from TRBV19 and TRBJ1-1, with TRBD1 identical over 8 bases. Germline loops: CDR1 LNHDA, CDR2 SQIVND (reference sequence). This CDR3 has 16 residues. The J segment lost 2 bases and the V segment lost 3 bases, leaving 8 bases of the junction unmatched. This chain's CDR3 is CASSILVRGRNTEAFF. CDR3 nucleotide sequence: TGTGCCAGTAGTATCTTGGTCAGGGGGCGAAACACTGAAGCTTTCTTT.

The CDR3 here is CASSLIGTGGGGSYNEQFF. The CDR3 region has the DNA TGTGCCAGCAGCTTAATAGGAACAGGGGGCGGCGGTTCCTACAATGAGCAGTTCTTC. The chain recombines TRBV7-3 with TRBJ2-1; 9 bases are a match to TRBD1. V trimming: 1 base; J trimming: 1 base; junction bases outside the gene matches: 11. The CDR3 is 19 amino acids. Germline V lookup: CDR1 SGHTA, CDR2 FQGTGA. Full variable domain (rest looked up from reference TRBV7-3 and TRBJ2-1): GAGVSQTPSNKVTEKGKYVELRCDPISGHTALYWYRQSLGQGPEFLIYFQGTGAADDSGLPNDRFFAVRPEGSVSTLKIQRTERGDSAVYLCASSLIGTGGGGSYNEQFFGPGTRLTVL.

The chain uses TRBV15 and TRBJ1-4; possibly TRBD1 for D (6 bases). CDR3 size: 12 residues. Trimming shortened V by 11 bases and J by 4 bases, and 11 bases separated the two germline ends. Germline lookup yields CDR1 LNHNV and CDR2 YYDKDF (reference sequence). The CDR3 sequence: CASTGSNEKLFF. In DNA, the CDR3 is TGTGCCTCTACAGGGAGTAATGAAAAACTGTTTTTT.

The rearrangement uses TRBV10-1 and TRBJ2-7; the match to TRBD2 covers 14 bases. The ends lost 4 bases at V and 8 bases at J; junction bases unmatched: 7. Germline CDR1 is WNHNN and CDR2 is SYGVQD (reference sequence). CDR3 length equals 15 residues. This chain's CDR3 is CASSGSGTSGSKQYF. The DNA of the CDR3 is TGCGCCAGCAGTGGTTCCGGGACTAGCGGGAGCAAGCAGTACTTC.

This clone occurred a few times. V is TRBV27 and J is TRBJ1-1, with D possibly matching TRBD1 (6 bases). The CDR3 is 13 residues long. The germline V gene has CDR1 MNHEY and CDR2 SMNVEV (reference sequence). V was pared by 6 bases and J by 5 bases, with 13 bases between. CDR3 region: CASRATGWTEAFF. In DNA, the CDR3 is TGTGCCAGCAGAGCCACAGGGTGGACTGAAGCTTTCTTT.

This chain connects TRBV4-2 to TRBJ2-1; TRBD2 aligns across 9 bases. Germline CDR1 LGHNA, CDR2 YNFKEQ. This CDR3 comprises 18 residues. Trimming at V came to 1 base and at J to 5 bases, leaving 12 bases not matched to a gene. The CDR3 loop is CASSQGGSGSRVDNEQFF. The CDR3 DNA reads TGTGCCAGCAGCCAAGGCGGTAGCGGGAGCCGGGTTGACAATGAGCAGTTCTTC.

V is TRBV15 and J is TRBJ2-1; 10 bases line up with TRBD1. Losses at the gene ends were 0 bases for V and 6 bases for J; bases not matched to a gene: 2. CDR1 and CDR2 from the germline V gene are LNHNV and YYDKDF (reference sequence). The CDR3 has 15 residues. In DNA, the CDR3 is TGTGCCACCAGCAGAGATCGGGACAGGGGCAATGAGCAGTTCTTC. This sequence encodes CATSRDRDRGNEQFF.

V usage is TRBV5-1 and J usage is TRBJ2-2; TRBD1 might be the D (5 bases). Germline values: CDR1 SGHRS, CDR2 YFSETQ. V lost 0 bases and J 6 bases, leaving 21 bases between the germline ends. The length of the CDR3 is 18 residues. The CDR3 DNA reads TGCGCCAGCAGCTTGGCCCCAGGCCTCAAGACAGACCCCGGGGAGCTGTTTTTT. The encoded protein is CASSLAPGLKTDPGELFF.

A word on this clone: An end of the junction differs from the germline gene, which may be a read error. The CDR3 nucleotides are TGTGCCAGCAGACAAGCGGACAGAGAAGCTTTCTTT. It translates to CASRQADREAFF. The chain carries TRBV3-1 (or the pseudogene TRBV3-2) and TRBJ1-1; tentative D call: TRBD1 (6 bases). The CDR3 loop spans 12 amino acids. Germline lookup yields CDR1 LGHDT and CDR2 YNNKEL (reference sequence).

V gene TRBV7-8 combines with J gene TRBJ1-5; maybe TRBD1 (5 bases). The V gene lost 1 base and the J gene lost 1 base, with 11 bases spanning the gap. Germline V gene sequence: CDR1 SGHVS, CDR2 FQNEAQ. The CDR3 loop spans 16 amino acids. The CDR3 region is CASSLVPGVSNQPQHF. CDR3 DNA sequence: TGTGCCAGCAGCTTAGTACCGGGGGTAAGCAATCAGCCCCAGCATTTT. Full variable domain (missing parts from reference TRBV7-8 and TRBJ1-5): GAGVSQSPRYKVAKRGQDVALRCDPISGHVSLFWYQQALGQGPEFLTYFQNEAQLDKSGLPSDRFFAERPEGSVSTLKIQRTQQEDSAVYLCASSLVPGVSNQPQHFGDGTRLSIL.

CDR3 in DNA: TGTGCCAGCAGCATGCTCCCGGGACTAGCCTACACAGATACGCAGTATTTT. This gives the protein CASSMLPGLAYTDTQYF. The rearrangement links TRBV5-6 to TRBJ2-3; 9 bases are shared with TRBD2. The CDR3 spans 17 residues. J was trimmed by 2 bases and V by 4 bases; bases with no gene match: 11. Germline V gene lookup returns CDR1 SGHDT and CDR2 YYEEEE.

This chain links TRBV5-1 with TRBJ1-5, with D uncertain. This CDR3 has 15 residues. Trimming removed 0 bases at V and 0 bases at J, with 7 bases between. The germline V gene encodes CDR1 SGHRS and CDR2 YFSETQ. For the CDR3, the DNA is TGCGCCAGCAGCTTGGACGGTAATAGCAATCAGCCCCAGCATTTT. This encodes CASSLDGNSNQPQHF. Full variable domain (remainder filled in from reference TRBV5-1 and TRBJ1-5): KAGVTQTPRYLIKTRGQQVTLSCSPISGHRSVSWYQQTPGQGLQFLFEYFSETQRNKGNFPGRFSGRQFSNSRSEMNVSTLELGDSALYLCASSLDGNSNQPQHFGDGTRLSIL.